This paragraph reports one TCR beta chain. The sample originates from a study of blood T cell repertoires in COVID-19. Across the study: The analysed material was cDNA or gDNA that came from T cells, B-cell-depleted T cells, or PBMCs.

This CDR3 contains 16 residues. The germline gives CDR1 LGHDT, CDR2 YNNKEL (reference sequence). V was shortened by 5 bases and J by 6 bases, with 19 bases between the two germline ends. Per the study methods: Estimation of nucleated cell counts relied on the amplification of reference gene primers. Produced via immunoSEQ multiplex PCR; TCRdb's table is partial and in-frame only. Clonal size and the V and J genes are those of that table, whereas D and trimming came from the DNA. Altogether about 210,000 clones are present, more than 75% being singletons, with the ten largest covering about 12%. This clonotype was sampled from a woman aged 40 to 49 with acute or convalescent COVID-19. Sequenced input: peripheral blood. The gene calls are TRBV3-1 (or the pseudogene TRBV3-2) and TRBJ2-2; D may be TRBD2 (5 bases). CDR3 coding DNA: TGTGCCAGCAGCTCCTTTCGGAGCGGCCTATCCGGGGAGCTGTTTTTT. Its protein product is CASSSFRSGLSGELFF.